This is a list of T cell receptor beta chains from one sample in a study of OX40 agonist ivuxolimab in advanced cancers. This table comes from immunoSEQ multiplex PCR, and its TCRdb copy is limited to in-frame clones, with some not included. The sample has 81,000 or so clones; about 90% are singletons. The sequences come from CD4+ or CD8+ T cells sorted from blood, collected in a trial of the OX40 agonist ivuxolimab. The receptors were gathered from an adult with an advanced solid tumor such as melanoma, head and neck, liver or kidney cancer. CDR3s include the opening cysteine and the closing phenylalanine or tryptophan. D genes are given only for firm matches. Not every row has a clone size; where given, it reads once, few, many or a size class.

D	size	V	J	DNA	CDR3
TRBD1	once	TRBV29-1	TRBJ2-3	TGCAGCGTGGAGGGACAGGGGGCGCTTGATACGCAGTATTTT	CSVEGQGALDTQYF
NA	NA	TRBV30	TRBJ1-3	TGTGCCTGGAGTCCGGGGGGGGGAAACACCATATATTTT	CAWSPGGGNTIYF
TRBD2	NA	TRBV15	TRBJ2-1	TGTGCCACCAGCAGAGTTGGACTAGCGGGAATTAACAATGAGCAGTTCTTC	CATSRVGLAGINNEQFF
NA	NA	TRBV19	TRBJ2-7	TGTGCCAGTAGACTGGGCGAGGGAAGAGGCCCCTACGAGCAGTACTTC	CASRLGEGRGPYEQYF
NA	NA	TRBV28	TRBJ2-2	TGTGCCAGCAGTTTTCCCACCAATCGGAACACCGGGGAGCTGTTTTTT	CASSFPTNRNTGELFF
NA	NA	TRBV9	TRBJ2-4	TGTGCCAGCAGCGTAGGTGGAGAAAACATTCAGTACTTC	CASSVGGENIQYF
NA	NA	TRBV7-8	TRBJ1-3	TGTGCCAGCAGCTTAGCAGGTCGATACTCTGGAAACACCATATATTTT	CASSLAGRYSGNTIYF
NA	NA	TRBV7-8	TRBJ2-1	TGTGCCAGCAGCTTAACCGGGAGCTACGGGGATGAGCAGTTCTTC	CASSLTGSYGDEQFF
NA	NA	TRBV9	TRBJ2-2	TGTGCCAGCAGCGTAGTCGGGGAGCTGTTTTTT	CASSVVGELFF
TRBD1	NA	TRBV30	TRBJ2-3	TGTGCCTGGAAAACTGGGACAGGGGTAACAGATACGCAGTATTTT	CAWKTGTGVTDTQYF
TRBD1	NA	TRBV29-1	TRBJ1-1	TGCAGCGATCGAGCCGGGACAGGGGGTGAAGCTTTCTTT	CSDRAGTGGEAFF
NA	NA	TRBV11-2	TRBJ2-1	TGTGCCAGCAGCTTAGACCTTCCCTCCACAGCGATAGTTTACAATGAGCAGTTCTTC	CASSLDLPSTAIVYNEQFF
NA	once	TRBV7-8	TRBJ1-3	TGTGCCAGCAGCTTAGCCGGGCAGGCTGGAAACACCATATATTTT	CASSLAGQAGNTIYF
NA	NA	TRBV25-1	TRBJ2-1	TGTGCCAGCAGTGTGTCAGCCTACAATGAGCAGTTCTTC	CASSVSAYNEQFF
TRBD1	NA	TRBV28	TRBJ2-1	TGTGCCAGCAGTTCAATCACAGGGGTCCGAGAGCAGTTCTTC	CASSSITGVREQFF
NA	NA	TRBV7-8	TRBJ1-4	TGTGCCAGCAGCTTAGATCCCGAAAAACTGTTTTTT	CASSLDPEKLFF
NA	NA	TRBV5-6	TRBJ2-3	TGTGCCAGCAGCCCCGGGGCGGCTAAAGATACGCAGTATTTT	CASSPGAAKDTQYF
NA	once	TRBV28	TRBJ2-3	TGTGCCAGCAGTTTATCCCCGGACTCATCCATCGATACGCAGTATTTT	CASSLSPDSSIDTQYF
NA	NA	TRBV6-5	TRBJ2-2	TGTGCCAGCAGTTATAAACAGTCGATAACCACCGGGGAGCTGTTTTTT	CASSYKQSITTGELFF
NA	NA	TRBV6-7	TRBJ1-5	TGTGCCAGCATGAGGCAGGGAGGGCGGAATAGCAATCAGCCCCAGCATTTT	CASMRQGGRNSNQPQHF
TRBD1	NA	TRBV9	TRBJ1-2	TGTGCCAGCAGCGCGGACAGGGGATTCTCCTATGGCTACACCTTC	CASSADRGFSYGYTF
NA	NA	TRBV28	TRBJ2-2	TGTGCCAGCAGTCTGGGATGGAACACCGGGGAGCTGTTTTTT	CASSLGWNTGELFF
NA	once	TRBV30	TRBJ1-2	TGTGCCTGGAGTGTCCGTAGAGGGTACTATGGCTACACCTTC	CAWSVRRGYYGYTF
NA	NA	TRBV9	TRBJ1-2	TGTGCCAGCCAAGGGCAGAACTATGGCTACACCTTC	CASQGQNYGYTF
TRBD2	NA	TRBV10-3	TRBJ2-1	TGTGCCATCAGTGAGTCCGGGACTAGCGGGGGGGCCGACAATGAGCAGTTCTTC	CAISESGTSGGADNEQFF
NA	NA	TRBV4-3	TRBJ2-6	TGCGCCAGCAGCCAAGAACGAGCCTCTGGGGCCAACGTCCTGACTTTC	CASSQERASGANVLTF
NA	NA	TRBV9	TRBJ1-2	TGTGCCAGCACGAAGACGGGCTCCCTTTGGATAGGCTACACCTTC	CASTKTGSLWIGYTF
NA	NA	TRBV10-3	TRBJ2-3	TGTGCCATAGATCCCGGGCTAGGCACAGATACGCAGTATTTT	CAIDPGLGTDTQYF
TRBD2	NA	TRBV11-3	TRBJ2-1	TGTGCCAGCAGCCCCGAGCGGGGGGGCCTCAGCGATGAGCAGTTCTTC	CASSPERGGLSDEQFF
NA	NA	TRBV11-2	TRBJ2-2	TGTGCCAGCAGCATACCGGGCACCGGGGAGCTGTTTTTT	CASSIPGTGELFF
TRBD1	NA	TRBV25-1	TRBJ2-1	TGTGCCAGCAGTTCTTGGCAGGGGGCTGGAAATGAGCAGTTCTTC	CASSSWQGAGNEQFF
NA	NA	TRBV5-6	TRBJ1-2	TGTGCCAGCAGCTTGGAGTTCCACGGGCACCAATCTAACTATGGCTACACCTTC	CASSLEFHGHQSNYGYTF
NA	NA	TRBV6-5	TRBJ1-3	TGTGCCAGCAGGACAGGTTCCCACTCTGGAAACACCATATATTTT	CASRTGSHSGNTIYF
NA	once	TRBV9	TRBJ1-2	TGTGCCAGCAGCGGATTGGGGCATGGCTACACCTTC	CASSGLGHGYTF
NA	NA	TRBV11-2	TRBJ1-5	TGTGCCAGTAGCTTAGACCCAGGTAATCAGCCCCAGCATTTT	CASSLDPGNQPQHF
NA	NA	TRBV15	TRBJ1-2	TGTGCCACCAGCTCTGGGACGACTTTCCCCGAACTATATGGCTACACCTTC	CATSSGTTFPELYGYTF
NA	NA	TRBV19	TRBJ1-6	TGTGCCAGTAAAGCCGGTCGGGACGGTTATAATTCACCCCTCCACTTT	CASKAGRDGYNSPLHF
NA	NA	TRBV30	TRBJ2-3	TGTGCCTGGAGTTCATCCATCTCCTTCACAGATACGCAGTATTTT	CAWSSSISFTDTQYF
TRBD1	few	TRBV28	TRBJ2-7	TGTGCCAGCAGTCCTCCCCGGGACAGGGGAACCTACGAGCAGTACTTC	CASSPPRDRGTYEQYF
TRBD1	NA	TRBV11-3	TRBJ1-2	TGTGCCAGCAGCGCAAGACAGGGGCCGCTTCATGGCTACACCTTC	CASSARQGPLHGYTF
NA	NA	TRBV30	TRBJ2-7	TGTGCCTGGAGTGACAGCTACGAGCAGTACTTC	CAWSDSYEQYF
TRBD1	NA	TRBV2	TRBJ2-1	TGTGCCAGCAGGCAAACAGGGGCTCTAATTAATGAGCAGTTCTTC	CASRQTGALINEQFF
NA	NA	TRBV5-1	TRBJ2-7	TGCGCCAGCAGCCTGGGCGACCACGAGCAGTACTTC	CASSLGDHEQYF
NA	NA	TRBV4-1	TRBJ2-5	TGCGCCAGCAGCCAAGTGGGGGCCCGGGAGACCCAGTACTTC	CASSQVGARETQYF
NA	NA	TRBV9	TRBJ2-7	TGTGCCAGCAGCAAGACGGCCGGCGAGCAGTACTTC	CASSKTAGEQYF
NA	NA	TRBV30	TRBJ2-3	TGTGCCTGGAAACCGAGAGATACGCAGTATTTT	CAWKPRDTQYF
NA	NA	TRBV4-1	TRBJ2-1	TGCGCCAGCAGCCAAGACTTGGTGGGAGGCGCCTACAATGAGCAGTTCTTC	CASSQDLVGGAYNEQFF
NA	NA	TRBV4-1	TRBJ1-3	TGCGCCAGCAGCCAAGTCTTTTCTAGGGACGGTACCTCTGGAAACACCATATATTTT	CASSQVFSRDGTSGNTIYF